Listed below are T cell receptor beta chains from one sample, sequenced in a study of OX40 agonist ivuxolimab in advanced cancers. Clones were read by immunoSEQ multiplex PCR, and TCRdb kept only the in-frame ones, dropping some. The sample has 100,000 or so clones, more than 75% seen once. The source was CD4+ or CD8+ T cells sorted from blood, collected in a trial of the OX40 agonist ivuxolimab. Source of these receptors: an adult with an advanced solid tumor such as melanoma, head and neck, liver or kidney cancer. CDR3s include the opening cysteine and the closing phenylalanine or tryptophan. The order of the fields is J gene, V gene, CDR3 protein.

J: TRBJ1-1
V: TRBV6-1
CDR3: CASSEVPSGTVGSAFF

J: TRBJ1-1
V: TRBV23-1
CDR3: CASSQQGGTEAFF

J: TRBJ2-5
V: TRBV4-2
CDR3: CASSQHSGGTLETQYF

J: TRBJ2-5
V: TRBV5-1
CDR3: CASSLGQIQETQYF

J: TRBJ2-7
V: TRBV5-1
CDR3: CASSPDGPSSYEQYF

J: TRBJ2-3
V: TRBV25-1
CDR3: CASSEGIAGAADTQYF

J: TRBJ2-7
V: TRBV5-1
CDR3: CASKPRAGTSGDEQYF

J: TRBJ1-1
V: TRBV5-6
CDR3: CASSHIQGRNTEAFF

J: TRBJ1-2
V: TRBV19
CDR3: CASSPNGDKRGYTF

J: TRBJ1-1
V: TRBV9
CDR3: CASSVGPELLTEAFF

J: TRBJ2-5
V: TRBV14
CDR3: CASSQVLAGRETQYF

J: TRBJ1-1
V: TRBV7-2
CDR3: CASSFGPQVNTEAFF

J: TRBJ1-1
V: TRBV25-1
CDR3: CASRRNTEAFF

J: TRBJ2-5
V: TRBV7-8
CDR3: CASSLGVTFQETQYF

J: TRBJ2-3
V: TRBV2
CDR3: CAKGGTGASTDTQYF

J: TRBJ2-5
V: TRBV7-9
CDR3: CASSLASGGQETQYF

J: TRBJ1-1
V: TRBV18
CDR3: CASTEGNTEAFF

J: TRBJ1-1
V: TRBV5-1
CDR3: CASSEPGQTSTEAFF

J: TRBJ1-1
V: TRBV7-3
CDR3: CASSLLPGRSETEAFF

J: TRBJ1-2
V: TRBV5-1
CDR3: CASSLEWRGGYGYTF

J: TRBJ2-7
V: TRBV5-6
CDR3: CASSSGLSYEQYF

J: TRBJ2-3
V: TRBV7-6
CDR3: CASSFQSDTQYF

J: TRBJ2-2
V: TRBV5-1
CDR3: CVSSPKGGSGGELFF

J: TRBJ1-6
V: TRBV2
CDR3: CASSGQGVGNSPLHF

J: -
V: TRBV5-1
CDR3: CASSLEFPGRYEQYF

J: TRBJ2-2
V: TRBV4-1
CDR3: CASSQGDDRVRRELFF

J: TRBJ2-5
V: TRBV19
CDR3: CASPPKGKETQYF

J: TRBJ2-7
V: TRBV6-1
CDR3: CASSKLAGGYEQYF

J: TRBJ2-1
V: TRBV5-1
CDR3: CASSSGQVLSDNEQFF

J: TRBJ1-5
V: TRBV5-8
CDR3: CASSLRGQGGNQPQHF

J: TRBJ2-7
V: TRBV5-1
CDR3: CASSYREPFYEQYF

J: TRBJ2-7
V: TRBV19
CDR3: CASSIARTHYEQYF

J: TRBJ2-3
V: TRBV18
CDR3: CASTWDTDTQYF

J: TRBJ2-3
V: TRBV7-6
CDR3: CASSSRGRDTDTQYF

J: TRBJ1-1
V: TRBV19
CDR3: CASSIAGGRRAFF

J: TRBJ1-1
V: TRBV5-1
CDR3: CASSLQGWVNTEAFF

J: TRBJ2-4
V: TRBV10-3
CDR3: CAISPIAGGGIQYF

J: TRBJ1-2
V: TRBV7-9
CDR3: CASEARANYGYTF

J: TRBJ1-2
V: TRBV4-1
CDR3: CASSPPGGRGYTF

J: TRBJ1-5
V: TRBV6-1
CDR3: CASIQGAPGRPQHF

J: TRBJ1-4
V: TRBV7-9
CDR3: CASSARGGRTTTNEKLFF

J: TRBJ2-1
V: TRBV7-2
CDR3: CASSLGTNRWDEQFF

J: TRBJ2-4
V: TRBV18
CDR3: CASSPRYRLAGENIQYF

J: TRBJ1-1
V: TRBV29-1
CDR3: CSVVVVKNTEAFF

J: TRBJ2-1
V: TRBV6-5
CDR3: CASSSPGQTSGKQFF

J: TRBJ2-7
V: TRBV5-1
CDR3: CASSRQGTTYEQYF

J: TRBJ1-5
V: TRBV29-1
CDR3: CSVRGGEAQPQHF

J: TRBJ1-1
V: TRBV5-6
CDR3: CASSFRRVGNTEAFF

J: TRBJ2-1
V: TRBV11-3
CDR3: CASSLIGGQNEQFF

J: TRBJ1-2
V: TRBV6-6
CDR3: CASSYTTGARYGYTF

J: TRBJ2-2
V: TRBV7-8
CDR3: CASSYRVAGELFF

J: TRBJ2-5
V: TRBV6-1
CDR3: CASSEAGQLSSVTQYF